The entry that follows covers one TCR beta chain sequence. The V gene's germline CDR1 is KGHSH and CDR2 LQKENI. Trimming cost V 5 bases and J 2 bases, with 13 bases left between them. This CDR3 is built from 14 residues. The sample is drawn from a study of CD8 T cells in Susac syndrome. Random hexamers primed reverse transcription of roughly 0.45 to 1 ug RNA. TCRdb itself ran the immunoSEQ multiplex PCR reads through MiXCR, one entry per CDR3 protein. The table shows about 110,000 distinct CDR3 sequences, with roughly 94% occurring only once. Source material: CD8+ T cells from PBMCs. The chain employs TRBV18 and TRBJ2-7; weak D call: TRBD1 (5 bases). The origin of this receptor is a human donor with Susac syndrome. CDR3 residues: CASSTSRQTYEQYF. The DNA of the CDR3 is TGTGCCAGCTCAACCTCCCGACAGACCTACGAGCAGTACTTC.